The 3 T cell receptor beta chains given below trace back to one sample, sequenced in a study of blood T cell repertoires in COVID-19. The method was immunoSEQ multiplex PCR; TCRdb's version includes in-frame clones alone and lacks a portion of them. The sample lists about 300,000 clones, about nine tenths occurring once. The sample consisted of peripheral blood. These TCRs come from a woman aged 50 to 60 with COVID-19, enrolled during active disease.

The chain recombines TRBV29-1 with TRBJ2-2, with D perhaps matching TRBD1 (6 bases). The germline gives CDR1 SQVTM, CDR2 ANQGSEA. Trimming pared 7 bases from V and 2 bases from J, leaving 11 bases between. CDR3 length: 13 residues. This CDR3 reads CSAAQGNTGELFF. CDR3 coding DNA: TGCAGCGCCGCACAGGGTAACACCGGGGAGCTGTTTTTT.

This clone was found once. The chain recombines TRBV11-3 with TRBJ2-3, with TRBD1 matching over 9 bases. The CDR3 has 15 residues. The germline CDR1 and CDR2 sequences are SGHNT and YENEEA. The J segment lost 3 bases and the V segment lost 10 bases, leaving 11 bases of the junction unmatched. The CDR3 DNA reads TGTGCCACCCAGCGGGGACAGGGTCTGACAGATACGCAGTATTTT. Its protein is CATQRGQGLTDTQYF.

The CDR3 nucleotides read TGTGCCAGCAGTCCAGGGTCTGGAAACACCATATATTTT. This sequence encodes CASSPGSGNTIYF. The J gene is TRBJ1-3, the V gene TRBV4-2; a possible D gene is TRBD1 (5 bases). Germline CDR1 LGHNA, CDR2 YNFKEQ. The ends were cut back, 6 bases at V and 1 base at J, with 7 bases in the middle. The CDR3 is 13 residues long.